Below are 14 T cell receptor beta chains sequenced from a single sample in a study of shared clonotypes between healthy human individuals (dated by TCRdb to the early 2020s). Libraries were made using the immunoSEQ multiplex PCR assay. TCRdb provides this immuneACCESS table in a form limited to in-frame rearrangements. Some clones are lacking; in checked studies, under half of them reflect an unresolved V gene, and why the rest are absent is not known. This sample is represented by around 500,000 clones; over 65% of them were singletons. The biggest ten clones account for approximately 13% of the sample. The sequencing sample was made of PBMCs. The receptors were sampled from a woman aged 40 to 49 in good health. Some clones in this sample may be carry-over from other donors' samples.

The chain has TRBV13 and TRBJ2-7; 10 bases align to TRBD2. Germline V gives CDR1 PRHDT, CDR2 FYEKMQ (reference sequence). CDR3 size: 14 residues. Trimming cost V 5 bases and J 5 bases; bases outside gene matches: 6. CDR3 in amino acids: CASSPGTSADEQYF. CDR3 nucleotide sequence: TGTGCCAGCAGCCCCGGGACTAGCGCGGACGAGCAGTACTTC.

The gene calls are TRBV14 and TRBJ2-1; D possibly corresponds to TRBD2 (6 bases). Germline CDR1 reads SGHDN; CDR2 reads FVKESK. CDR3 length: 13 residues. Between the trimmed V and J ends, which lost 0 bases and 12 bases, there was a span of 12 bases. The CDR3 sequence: CASSQDNGEAQFF. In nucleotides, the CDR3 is TGTGCCAGCAGCCAAGATAACGGGGAGGCGCAGTTCTTC.

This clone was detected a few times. The CDR3 DNA is TGTGCCAGCAGCTTGTTAACAGGTAACGAGCAGTACTTC. Its translation is CASSLLTGNEQYF. The gene calls are TRBV5-6 and TRBJ2-7, with D possibly matching TRBD1 (5 bases). The CDR3 has 13 residues. Per germline, CDR1 SGHDT and CDR2 YYEEEE. The V gene lost 1 base and the J gene lost 5 bases, with 10 bases spanning the gap.

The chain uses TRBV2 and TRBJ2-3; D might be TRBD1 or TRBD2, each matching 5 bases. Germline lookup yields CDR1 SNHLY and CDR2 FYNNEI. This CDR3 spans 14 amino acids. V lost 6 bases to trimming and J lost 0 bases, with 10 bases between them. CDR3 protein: CASRGPYSTDTQYF. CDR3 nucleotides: TGTGCCAGCAGGGGACCATATAGCACAGATACGCAGTATTTT.

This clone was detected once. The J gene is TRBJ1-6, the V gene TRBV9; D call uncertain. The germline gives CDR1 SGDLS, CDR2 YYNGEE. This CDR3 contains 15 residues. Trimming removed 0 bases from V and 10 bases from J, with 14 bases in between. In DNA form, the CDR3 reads TGTGCCAGCAGCGTAGAGGAGGGCTTTGCATCACCCCTCCACTTT. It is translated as CASSVEEGFASPLHF.

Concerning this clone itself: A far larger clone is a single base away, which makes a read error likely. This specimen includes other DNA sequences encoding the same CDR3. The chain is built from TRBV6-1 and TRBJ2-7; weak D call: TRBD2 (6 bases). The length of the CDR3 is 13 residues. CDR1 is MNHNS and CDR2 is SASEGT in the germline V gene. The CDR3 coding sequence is TGCGCCAGCAGCCTTGTGGGGGGCTACGAGCAGTACTTC. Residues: CASSLVGGYEQYF.

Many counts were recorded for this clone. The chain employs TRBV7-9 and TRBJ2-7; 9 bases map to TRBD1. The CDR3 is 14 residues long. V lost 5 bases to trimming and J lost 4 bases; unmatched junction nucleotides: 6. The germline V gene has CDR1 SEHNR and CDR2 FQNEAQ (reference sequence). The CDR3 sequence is CASSPRDRVYEQYF. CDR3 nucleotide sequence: TGTGCCAGCAGCCCGAGGGACAGGGTTTACGAGCAGTACTTC.

CDR3 region: CASSGLSGTNEQFF. CDR3 in DNA: TGTGCCAGCAGCGGGCTTAGCGGGACCAATGAGCAGTTCTTC. The chain uses TRBV9 and TRBJ2-1; 8 positions agree with TRBD2. This CDR3 comprises 14 residues. Trimming cost V 3 bases and J 6 bases; bases outside gene matches: 5. Germline V gene data show CDR1 as SGDLS and CDR2 as YYNGEE.

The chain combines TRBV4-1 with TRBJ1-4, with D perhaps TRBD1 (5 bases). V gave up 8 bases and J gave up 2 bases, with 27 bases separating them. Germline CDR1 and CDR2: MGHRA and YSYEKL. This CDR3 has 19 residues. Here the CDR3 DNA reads TGCGCCAGCTGGGGGGAGGGATTAAAAAAGGGGAAGACTAATGAAAAACTGTTTTTT. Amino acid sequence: CASWGEGLKKGKTNEKLFF.

CDR3 bases: TGTGCCAGCAGCTTAGGAGGTGTGGCGGCCGCCGAGCAGTTCTTC. Its translation: CASSLGGVAAAEQFF. This rearrangement joins TRBV7-9 to TRBJ2-1; D gene ambiguous. The CDR3 is 15 amino acids. CDR1 is SEHNR, CDR2 FQNEAQ, per germline (reference sequence). V lost 1 base to trimming and J lost 10 bases, with 17 bases between them.

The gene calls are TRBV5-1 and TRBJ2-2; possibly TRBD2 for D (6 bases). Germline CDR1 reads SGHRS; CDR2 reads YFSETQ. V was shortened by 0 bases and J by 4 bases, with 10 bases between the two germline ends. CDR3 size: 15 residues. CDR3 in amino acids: CASSLELASTGELFF. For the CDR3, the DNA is TGCGCCAGCAGCTTGGAACTAGCAAGCACCGGGGAGCTGTTTTTT.

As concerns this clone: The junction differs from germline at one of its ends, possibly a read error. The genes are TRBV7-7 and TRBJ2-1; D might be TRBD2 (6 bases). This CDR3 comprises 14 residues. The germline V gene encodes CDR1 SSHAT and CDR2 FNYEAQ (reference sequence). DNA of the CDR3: TGTGCTAGCAGCTTCGGGGGACCATCGGTTGAGCAGTTCTTC. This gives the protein CASSFGGPSVEQFF.

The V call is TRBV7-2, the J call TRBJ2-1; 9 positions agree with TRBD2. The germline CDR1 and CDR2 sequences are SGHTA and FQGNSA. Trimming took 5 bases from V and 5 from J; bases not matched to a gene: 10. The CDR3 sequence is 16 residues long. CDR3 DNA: TGTGCCAGCAGCCAATTGGGACTAGCTCGCAACAATGAGCAGTTCTTC. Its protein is CASSQLGLARNNEQFF.

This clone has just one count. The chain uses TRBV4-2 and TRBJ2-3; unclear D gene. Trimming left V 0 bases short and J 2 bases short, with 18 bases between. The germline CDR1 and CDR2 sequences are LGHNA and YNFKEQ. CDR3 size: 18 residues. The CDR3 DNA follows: TGTGCCAGCAGCCAAGATCACGTTGGGCACTCTTCCACAGATACGCAGTATTTT. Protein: CASSQDHVGHSSTDTQYF.